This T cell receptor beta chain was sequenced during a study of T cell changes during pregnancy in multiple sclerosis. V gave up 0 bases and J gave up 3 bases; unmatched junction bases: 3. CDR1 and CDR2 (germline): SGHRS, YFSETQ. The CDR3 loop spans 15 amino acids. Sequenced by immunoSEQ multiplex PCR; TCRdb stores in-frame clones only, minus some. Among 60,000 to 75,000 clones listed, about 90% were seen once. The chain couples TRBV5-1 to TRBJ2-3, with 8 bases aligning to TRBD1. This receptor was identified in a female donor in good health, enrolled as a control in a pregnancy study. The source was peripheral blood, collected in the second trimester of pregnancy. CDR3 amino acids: CASSLGTGRTDTQYF. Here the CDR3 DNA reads TGCGCCAGCAGCTTGGGGACAGGGAGGACAGATACGCAGTATTTT.